This T cell receptor beta chain was identified in a study of human T cells and chemical hapten exposure. Study-level background: From small differences in pooled library volume came most of the variation in per-sample TCR yields.

This clonotype has ten or more counts. Its antigen is not known. Germline CDR1 and CDR2: MNHNS and SASEGT. V was cut by 6 bases and J by 3 bases, with 14 bases left in between. The CDR3 contains 15 residues. Described time point: patch test 1, 2 weeks after DPC sensitization. Treatment noted: therapeutic diphenylcyclopropenone sensitization with weekly scalp DPC. In the original workflow: Samples ranged from about 23,224 to 700,000 TCRs, with a median of approximately 96,000. TCRdb re-derived calls from the RACE reads in MiXCR, one entry per CDR3 protein. The V and J calls come from TCRdb's annotation, not from the publication. The sample lists roughly 380,000 distinct CDR3 sequences, roughly 4.8% seen once, with roughly 2.4% in the top ten. Study conclusions and caveats: Patch test score was positively correlated with the counts of TCRs that had expanded at PT1.

Sequencing was performed on whole blood, taken in connection with sensitization to the hapten diphenylcyclopropenone (DPC). This clonotype was sampled from a woman in her fifties or sixties with alopecia areata. Some clones in this sample may be carry-over from other donors' samples. This sequence joins TRBV6-1 and TRBJ2-2; unclear D gene. CDR3 nucleotides: TGTGCCAGCAGCCTTCTAGAGTGGGACACCGGGGAGCTGTTTTTT. Translated, it gives CASSLLEWDTGELFF.